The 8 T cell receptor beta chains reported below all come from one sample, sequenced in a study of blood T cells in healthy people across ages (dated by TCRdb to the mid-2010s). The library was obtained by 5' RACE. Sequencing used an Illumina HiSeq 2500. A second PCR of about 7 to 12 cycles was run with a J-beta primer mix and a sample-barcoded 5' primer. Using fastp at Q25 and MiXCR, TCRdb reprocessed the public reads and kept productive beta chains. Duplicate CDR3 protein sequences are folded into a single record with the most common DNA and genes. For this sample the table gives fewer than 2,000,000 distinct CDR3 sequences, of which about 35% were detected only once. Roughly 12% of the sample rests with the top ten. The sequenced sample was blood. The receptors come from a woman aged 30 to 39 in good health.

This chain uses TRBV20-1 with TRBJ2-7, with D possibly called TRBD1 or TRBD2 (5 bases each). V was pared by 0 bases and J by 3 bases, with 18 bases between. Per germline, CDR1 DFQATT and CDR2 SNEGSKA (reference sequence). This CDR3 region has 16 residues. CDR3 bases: TGCAGTGCTAGAGAGACGAGGGGCAGAGGTTTCTACGAGCAGTACTTC. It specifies CSARETRGRGFYEQYF.

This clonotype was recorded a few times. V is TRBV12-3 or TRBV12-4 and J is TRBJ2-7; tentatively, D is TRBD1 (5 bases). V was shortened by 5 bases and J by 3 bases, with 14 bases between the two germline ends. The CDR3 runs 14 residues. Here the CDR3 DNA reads TGTGCCAGCAGTATCCAGGGCTTGGGCTACGAGCAGTACTTC. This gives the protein CASSIQGLGYEQYF.

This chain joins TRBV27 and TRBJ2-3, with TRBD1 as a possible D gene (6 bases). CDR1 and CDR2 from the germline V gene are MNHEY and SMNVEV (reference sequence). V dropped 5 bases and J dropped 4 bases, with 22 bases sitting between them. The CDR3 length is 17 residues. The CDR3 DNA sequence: TGTGCCAGCAGTCCGCGAACGACAGGCCCCTGGCCAGATACGCAGTATTTT. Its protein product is CASSPRTTGPWPDTQYF.

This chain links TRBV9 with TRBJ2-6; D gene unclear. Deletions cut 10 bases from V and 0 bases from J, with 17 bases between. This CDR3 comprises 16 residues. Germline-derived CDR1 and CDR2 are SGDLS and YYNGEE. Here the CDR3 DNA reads TGTGCCCCCAACACAGTTTGTAGCTCTGGGGCCAACGTCCTGACTTTC. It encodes CAPNTVCSSGANVLTF.

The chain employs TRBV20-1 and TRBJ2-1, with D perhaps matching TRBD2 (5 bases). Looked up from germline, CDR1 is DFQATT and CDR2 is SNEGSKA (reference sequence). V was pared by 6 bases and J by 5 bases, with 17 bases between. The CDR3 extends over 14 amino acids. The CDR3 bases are TGCAGTGCCCCGCCGGGATCCACTCACAATGAGCAGTTCTTC. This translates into CSAPPGSTHNEQFF.

This CDR3 reads CSATPGAAPYNEQFF. CDR3 DNA sequence: TGCAGTGCTACCCCGGGGGCGGCGCCTTACAATGAGCAGTTCTTC. The chain employs TRBV20-1 and TRBJ2-1; D possibly uses TRBD1 or TRBD2 (6 bases each). Germline V gene data show CDR1 as DFQATT and CDR2 as SNEGSKA (reference sequence). This CDR3 is built from 15 residues. The V gene lost 4 bases and the J gene lost 4 bases, with 17 bases spanning the gap.

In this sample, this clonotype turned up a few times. The CDR3, as DNA: TGTGCCTGGGGTATTGGGACTGAAGCTTTCTTT. Residues: CAWGIGTEAFF. The rearrangement joins TRBV30 to TRBJ1-1, with D hard to call. V lost 5 bases and J lost 5, with 9 bases in between. The CDR3 has 11 amino acids. The germline CDR1 and CDR2 sequences are GTSNPN and SVGIG (reference sequence). Using reference TRBV30 and TRBJ1-1 for the parts outside the CDR3, the full variable domain is SQTIHQWPATLVQPVGSPLSLECTVEGTSNPNLYWYRQAAGRGLQLLFYSVGIGQISSEVPQNLSASRPQDRQFILSSKKLLLSDSGFYLCAWGIGTEAFFGQGTRLTVV.

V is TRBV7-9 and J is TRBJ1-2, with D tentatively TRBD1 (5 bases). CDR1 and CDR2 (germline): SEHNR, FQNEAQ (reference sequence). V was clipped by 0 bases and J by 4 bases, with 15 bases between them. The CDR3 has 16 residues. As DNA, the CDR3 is TGTGCCAGCAGCTTAGCTGGGGGAGGCCCCTTCTATGGCTACACCTTC. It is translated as CASSLAGGGPFYGYTF.